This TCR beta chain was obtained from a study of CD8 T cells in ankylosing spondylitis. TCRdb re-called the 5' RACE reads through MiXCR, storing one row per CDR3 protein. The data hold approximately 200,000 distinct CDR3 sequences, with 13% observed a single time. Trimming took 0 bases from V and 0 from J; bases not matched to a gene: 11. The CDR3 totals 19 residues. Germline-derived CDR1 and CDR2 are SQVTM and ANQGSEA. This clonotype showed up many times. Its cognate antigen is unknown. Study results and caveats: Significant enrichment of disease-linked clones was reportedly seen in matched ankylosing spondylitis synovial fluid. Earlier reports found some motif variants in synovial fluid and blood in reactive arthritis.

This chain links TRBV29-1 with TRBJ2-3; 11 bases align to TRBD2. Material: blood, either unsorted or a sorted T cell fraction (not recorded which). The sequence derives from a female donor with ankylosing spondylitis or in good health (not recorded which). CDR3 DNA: TGCAGCGTTGAAGATCTAACAGACGCTAGCGGGAGGAGCACAGATACGCAGTATTTT. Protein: CSVEDLTDASGRSTDTQYF.